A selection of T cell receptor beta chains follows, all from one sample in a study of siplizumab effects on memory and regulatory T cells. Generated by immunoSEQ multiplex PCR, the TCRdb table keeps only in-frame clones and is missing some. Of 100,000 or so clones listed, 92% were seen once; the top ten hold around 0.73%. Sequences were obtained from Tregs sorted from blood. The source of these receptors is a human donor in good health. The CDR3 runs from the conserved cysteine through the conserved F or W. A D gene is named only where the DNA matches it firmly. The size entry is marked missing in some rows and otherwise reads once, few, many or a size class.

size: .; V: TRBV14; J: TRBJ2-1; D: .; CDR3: CASSQGGLYNEQFF; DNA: TGTGCCAGCAGCCAAGGGGGCCTTTACAATGAGCAGTTCTTC
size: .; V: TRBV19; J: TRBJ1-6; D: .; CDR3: CASSISGIDNSPLHF; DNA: TGTGCCAGTAGTATCTCGGGGATCGATAATTCACCCCTCCACTTT
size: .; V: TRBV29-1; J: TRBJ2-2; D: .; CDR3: CSVPQGIGELFF; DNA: TGCAGCGTTCCTCAGGGCATCGGGGAGCTGTTTTTT
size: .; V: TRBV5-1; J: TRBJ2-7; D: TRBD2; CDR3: CASSGIAGREQYF; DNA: TGCGCCAGCAGCGGGATAGCGGGACGCGAGCAGTACTTC
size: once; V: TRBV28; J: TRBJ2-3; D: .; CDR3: CASSLYQQGGDTQYF; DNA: TGTGCCAGCAGTTTATATCAGCAGGGTGGGGATACGCAGTATTTT
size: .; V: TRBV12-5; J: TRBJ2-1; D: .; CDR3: CASGWPEQFF; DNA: TGTGCTAGTGGTTGGCCGGAGCAGTTCTTC
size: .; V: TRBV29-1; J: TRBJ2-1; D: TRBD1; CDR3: CSVARTGGYNEQFF; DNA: TGCAGCGTTGCCCGGACAGGGGGCTACAATGAGCAGTTCTTC
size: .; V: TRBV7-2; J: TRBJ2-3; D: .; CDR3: CASSLIIWDTQYF; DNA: TGTGCCAGCAGCTTAATAATTTGGGATACGCAGTATTTT
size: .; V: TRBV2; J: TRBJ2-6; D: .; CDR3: CASSEAWGHSSGANVLTF; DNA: TGTGCCAGCAGTGAAGCGTGGGGCCACAGCTCTGGGGCCAACGTCCTGACTTTC
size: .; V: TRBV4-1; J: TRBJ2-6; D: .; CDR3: CASSQDGTGANVLTF; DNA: TGCGCCAGCAGCCAAGATGGAACGGGGGCCAACGTCCTGACTTTC
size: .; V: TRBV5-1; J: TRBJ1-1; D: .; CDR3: CASSLATGMGDTEAFF; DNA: TGCGCCAGCAGCTTGGCCACCGGGATGGGGGACACTGAAGCTTTCTTT
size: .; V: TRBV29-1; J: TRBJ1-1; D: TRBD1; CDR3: CSVVRQGSTEAFF; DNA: TGCAGCGTTGTACGACAGGGGAGCACTGAAGCTTTCTTT
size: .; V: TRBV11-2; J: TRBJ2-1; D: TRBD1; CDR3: CASSIRGDRDTYNEQFF; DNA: TGTGCCAGCAGCATTAGAGGGGACAGGGATACCTACAATGAGCAGTTCTTC
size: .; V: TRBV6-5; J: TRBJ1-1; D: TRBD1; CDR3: CASSPQGEANTEAFF; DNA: TGTGCCAGCAGCCCCCAGGGGGAGGCGAACACTGAAGCTTTCTTT
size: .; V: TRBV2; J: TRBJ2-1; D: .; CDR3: CASRTGRVSNEQFF; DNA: TGTGCCAGCAGGACGGGCCGGGTCTCCAATGAGCAGTTCTTC
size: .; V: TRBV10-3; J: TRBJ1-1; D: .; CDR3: CAISERTGVTEAFF; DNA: TGTGCCATCAGTGAGAGGACCGGGGTCACTGAAGCTTTCTTT
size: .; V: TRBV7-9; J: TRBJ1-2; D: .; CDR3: CASSLAGGGGYTF; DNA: TGTGCCAGCAGCTTAGCCGGCGGGGGTGGCTACACCTTC
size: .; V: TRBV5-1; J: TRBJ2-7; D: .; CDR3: CASSLASNRDRWAYEQYF; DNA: TGCGCCAGCAGCTTGGCGAGTAATCGTGACAGGTGGGCCTACGAGCAGTACTTC
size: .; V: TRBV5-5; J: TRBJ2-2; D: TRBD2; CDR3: CASRPIGGRNTGELFF; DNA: TGTGCCAGCAGGCCTATCGGGGGGAGGAACACCGGGGAGCTGTTTTTT
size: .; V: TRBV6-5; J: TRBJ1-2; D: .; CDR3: CASSYLPGVDGYTF; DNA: TGTGCCAGCAGTTACCTGCCAGGGGTCGATGGCTACACCTTC
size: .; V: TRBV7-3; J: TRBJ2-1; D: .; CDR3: CASRLNFYNEQFF; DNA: TGTGCCAGCAGGTTGAACTTCTACAATGAGCAGTTCTTC
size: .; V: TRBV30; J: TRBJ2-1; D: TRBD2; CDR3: CAWTGLAGGPVSSYNEQFF; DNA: TGTGCCTGGACGGGACTAGCGGGAGGGCCCGTGAGCTCCTACAATGAGCAGTTCTTC